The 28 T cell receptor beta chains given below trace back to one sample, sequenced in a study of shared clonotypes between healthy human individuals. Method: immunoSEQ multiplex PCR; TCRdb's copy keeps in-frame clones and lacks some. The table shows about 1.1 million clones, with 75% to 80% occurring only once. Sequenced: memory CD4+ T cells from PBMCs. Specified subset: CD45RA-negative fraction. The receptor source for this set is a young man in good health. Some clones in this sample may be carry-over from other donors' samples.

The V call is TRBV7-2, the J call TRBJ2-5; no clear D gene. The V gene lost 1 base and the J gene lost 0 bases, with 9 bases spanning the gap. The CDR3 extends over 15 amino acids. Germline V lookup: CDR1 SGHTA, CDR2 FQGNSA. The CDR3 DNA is TGTGCCAGCAGCTTAGGTACCTTGTACCAAGAGACCCAGTACTTC. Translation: CASSLGTLYQETQYF.

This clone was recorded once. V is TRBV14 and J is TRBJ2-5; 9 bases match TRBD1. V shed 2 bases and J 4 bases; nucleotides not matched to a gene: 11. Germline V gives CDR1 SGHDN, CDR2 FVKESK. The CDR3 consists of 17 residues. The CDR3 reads CASSQRNRGRGGETQYF. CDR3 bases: TGTGCCAGCAGCCAACGAAACAGGGGGCGAGGTGGAGAGACCCAGTACTTC.

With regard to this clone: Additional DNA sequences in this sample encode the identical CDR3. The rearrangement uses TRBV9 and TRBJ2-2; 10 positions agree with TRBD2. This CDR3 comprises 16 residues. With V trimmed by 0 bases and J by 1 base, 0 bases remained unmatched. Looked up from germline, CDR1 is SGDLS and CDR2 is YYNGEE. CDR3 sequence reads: CASSVGLAGNTGELFF. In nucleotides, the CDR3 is TGTGCCAGCAGCGTAGGACTAGCGGGGAACACCGGGGAGCTGTTTTTT.

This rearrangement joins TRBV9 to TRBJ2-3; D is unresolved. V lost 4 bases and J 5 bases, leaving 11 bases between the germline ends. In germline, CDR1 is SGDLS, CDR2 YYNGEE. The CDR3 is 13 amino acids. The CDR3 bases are TGTGCCAGCAGCCCGGTGGCCCGAGATACGCAGTATTTT. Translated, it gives CASSPVARDTQYF.

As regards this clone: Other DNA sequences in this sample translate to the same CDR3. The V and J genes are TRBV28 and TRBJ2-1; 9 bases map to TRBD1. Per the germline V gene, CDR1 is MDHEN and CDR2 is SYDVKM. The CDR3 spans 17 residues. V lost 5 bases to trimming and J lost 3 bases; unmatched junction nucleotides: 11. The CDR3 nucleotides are TGTGCCAGCAGTCCGCTCTTCGGGACAGGGTTCTACAATGAGCAGTTCTTC. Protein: CASSPLFGTGFYNEQFF.

CDR3 sequence reads: CASSIAGPNYGYTF. DNA of the CDR3: TGTGCCAGTAGTATCGCAGGACCTAACTATGGCTACACCTTC. The chain joins TRBV19 to TRBJ1-2; no clear D gene. The V end was cut by 3 bases, the J end by 0 bases, with 8 bases between. The germline gives CDR1 LNHDA, CDR2 SQIVND (reference sequence). CDR3 length: 14 amino acids.

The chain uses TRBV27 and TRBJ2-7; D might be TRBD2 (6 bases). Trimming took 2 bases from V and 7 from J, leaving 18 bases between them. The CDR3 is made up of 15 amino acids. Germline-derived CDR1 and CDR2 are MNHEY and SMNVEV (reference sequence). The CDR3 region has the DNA TGTGCCAGCAGTTTAGATTTTCGGCTGGGGAGGGAGCAGTACTTC. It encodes CASSLDFRLGREQYF.

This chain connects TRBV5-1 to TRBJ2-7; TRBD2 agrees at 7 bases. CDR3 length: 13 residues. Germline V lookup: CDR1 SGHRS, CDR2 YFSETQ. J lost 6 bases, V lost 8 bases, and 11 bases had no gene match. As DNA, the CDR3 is TGCGCCAGGGGAGGGCAGGGAATGGGCGAGCAGTACTTC. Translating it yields CARGGQGMGEQYF. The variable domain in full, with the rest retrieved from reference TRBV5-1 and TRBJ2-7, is KAGVTQTPRYLIKTRGQQVTLSCSPISGHRSVSWYQQTPGQGLQFLFEYFSETQRNKGNFPGRFSGRQFSNSRSEMNVSTLELGDSALYLCARGGQGMGEQYFGPGTRLTVT.

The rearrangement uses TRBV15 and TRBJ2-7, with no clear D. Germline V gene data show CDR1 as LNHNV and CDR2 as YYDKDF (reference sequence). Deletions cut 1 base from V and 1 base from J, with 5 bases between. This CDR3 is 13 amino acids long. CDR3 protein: CATSRVLSYEQYF. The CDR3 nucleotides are TGTGCCACCAGCAGAGTTCTTTCCTACGAGCAGTACTTC.

Here the CDR3 reads CATSVGGAPEQYF. The CDR3 region has the DNA TGTGCCACCAGCGTGGGGGGCGCCCCCGAGCAGTACTTC. This sequence joins TRBV15 and TRBJ2-7, with D perhaps being TRBD1 or TRBD2 (6 bases each). The CDR3 has 13 amino acids. Looked up from germline, CDR1 is LNHNV and CDR2 is YYDKDF (reference sequence). The V gene lost 5 bases and the J gene lost 6 bases, with 14 bases spanning the gap.

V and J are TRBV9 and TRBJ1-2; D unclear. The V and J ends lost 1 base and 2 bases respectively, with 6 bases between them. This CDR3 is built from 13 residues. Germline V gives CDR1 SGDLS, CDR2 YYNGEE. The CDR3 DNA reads TGTGCCAGCAGCGTATCCGGGAACTATGGCTACACCTTC. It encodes CASSVSGNYGYTF.

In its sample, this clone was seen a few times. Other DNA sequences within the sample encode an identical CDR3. The CDR3 DNA reads TGTGCCAGCAGCTCTAACAGGGGGAAGGAGACCCAGTACTTC. This codes for CASSSNRGKETQYF. This chain joins TRBV7-2 and TRBJ2-5, with 8 bases fitting TRBD1. This CDR3 contains 14 residues. V was clipped by 4 bases and J by 5 bases; unmatched bases: 6. CDR1 SGHTA and CDR2 FQGNSA come from the germline V gene.

CDR3 amino acids: CASSLLRAGELFF. The DNA of the CDR3 is TGTGCCAGCAGCTTATTGAGGGCCGGGGAGCTGTTTTTT. The V gene is TRBV7-2, the J gene TRBJ2-2; perhaps TRBD2 as D (5 bases). The length of the CDR3 is 13 residues. V was trimmed by 2 bases and J by 6 bases, leaving 7 bases between them. CDR1 and CDR2 (germline): SGHTA, FQGNSA.

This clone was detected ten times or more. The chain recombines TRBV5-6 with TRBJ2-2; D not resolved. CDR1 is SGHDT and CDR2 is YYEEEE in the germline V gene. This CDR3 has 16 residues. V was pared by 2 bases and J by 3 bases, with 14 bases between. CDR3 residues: CASSFYNKRDTGELFF. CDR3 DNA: TGTGCCAGCAGCTTCTACAACAAAAGGGACACCGGGGAGCTGTTTTTT.

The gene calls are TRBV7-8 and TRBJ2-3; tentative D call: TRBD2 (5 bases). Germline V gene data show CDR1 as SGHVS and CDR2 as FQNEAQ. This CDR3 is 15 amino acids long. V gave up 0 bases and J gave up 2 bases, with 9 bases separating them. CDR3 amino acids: CASSLAIGITDTQYF. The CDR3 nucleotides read TGTGCCAGCAGCTTAGCGATCGGGATCACAGATACGCAGTATTTT.

In DNA, the CDR3 is TGTGCCAGCAGCCGAGGAGGGACAGTAGACACCGGGGAGCTGTTTTTT. It specifies CASSRGGTVDTGELFF. The chain combines TRBV5-6 with TRBJ2-2, with D tentatively TRBD1 (7 bases). Germline CDR1 SGHDT, CDR2 YYEEEE. The CDR3 is 16 amino acids. Trimming left V 4 bases short and J 3 bases short, with 16 bases between.

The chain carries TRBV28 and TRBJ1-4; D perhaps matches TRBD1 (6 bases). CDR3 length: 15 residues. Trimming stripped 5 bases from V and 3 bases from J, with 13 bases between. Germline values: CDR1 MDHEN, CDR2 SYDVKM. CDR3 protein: CASSPNPGANEKLFF. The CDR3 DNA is TGTGCCAGCAGTCCCAACCCAGGGGCTAATGAAAAACTGTTTTTT.

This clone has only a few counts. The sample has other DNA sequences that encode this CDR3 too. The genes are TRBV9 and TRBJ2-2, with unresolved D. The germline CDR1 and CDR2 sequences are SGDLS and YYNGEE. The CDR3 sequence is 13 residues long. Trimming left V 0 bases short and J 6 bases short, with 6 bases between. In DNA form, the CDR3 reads TGTGCCAGCAGCGTAGTTGGGGCCGGGGAGCTGTTTTTT. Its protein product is CASSVVGAGELFF.

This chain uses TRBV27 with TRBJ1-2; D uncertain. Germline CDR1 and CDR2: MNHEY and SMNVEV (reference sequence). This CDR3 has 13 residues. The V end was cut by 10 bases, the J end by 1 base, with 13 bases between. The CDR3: CATHGGDNYGYTF. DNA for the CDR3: TGTGCCACTCATGGCGGGGATAACTATGGCTACACCTTC.

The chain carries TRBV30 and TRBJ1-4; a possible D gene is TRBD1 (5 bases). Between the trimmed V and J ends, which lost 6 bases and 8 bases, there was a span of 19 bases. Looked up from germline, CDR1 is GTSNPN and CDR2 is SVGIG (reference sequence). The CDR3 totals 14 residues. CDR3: CACDRWGGKEKLFF. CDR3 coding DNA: TGTGCCTGCGATAGGTGGGGGGGTAAGGAAAAACTGTTTTTT.

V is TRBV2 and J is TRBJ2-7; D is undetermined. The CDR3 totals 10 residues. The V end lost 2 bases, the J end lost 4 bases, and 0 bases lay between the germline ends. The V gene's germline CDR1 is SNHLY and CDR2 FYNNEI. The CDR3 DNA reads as TGTGCCAGCAGTGAATACGAGCAGTACTTC. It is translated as CASSEYEQYF.

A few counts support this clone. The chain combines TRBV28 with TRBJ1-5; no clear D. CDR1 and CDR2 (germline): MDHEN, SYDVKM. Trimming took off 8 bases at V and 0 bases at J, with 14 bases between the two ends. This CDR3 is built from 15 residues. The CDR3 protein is CASSNRPYSNQPQHF. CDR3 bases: TGTGCCAGCTCGAACAGACCCTATAGCAATCAGCCCCAGCATTTT. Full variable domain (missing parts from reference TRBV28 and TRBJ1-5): DVKVTQSSRYLVKRTGEKVFLECVQDMDHENMFWYRQDPGLGLRLIYFSYDVKMKEKGDIPEGYSVSREKKERFSLILESASTNQTSMYLCASSNRPYSNQPQHFGDGTRLSIL.

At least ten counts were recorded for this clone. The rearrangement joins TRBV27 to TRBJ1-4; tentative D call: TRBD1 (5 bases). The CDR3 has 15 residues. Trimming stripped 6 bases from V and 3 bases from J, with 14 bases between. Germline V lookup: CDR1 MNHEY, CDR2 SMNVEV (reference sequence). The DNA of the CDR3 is TGTGCCAGCAGAAAGAAGGGACGGCCTAATGAAAAACTGTTTTTT. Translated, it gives CASRKKGRPNEKLFF. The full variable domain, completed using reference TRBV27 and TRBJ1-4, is EAQVTQNPRYLITVTGKKLTVTCSQNMNHEYMSWYRQDPGLGLRQIYYSMNVEVTDKGDVPEGYKVSRKEKRNFPLILESPSPNQTSLYFCASRKKGRPNEKLFFGSGTQLSVL.

The CDR3 loop reads CASSLAGGHEQFF. The CDR3 DNA is TGTGCCAGCAGCTTAGCGGGGGGGCATGAGCAGTTCTTC. This sequence joins TRBV7-8 and TRBJ2-1; D might be TRBD2 (7 bases). The V gene's germline CDR1 is SGHVS and CDR2 FQNEAQ. The CDR3 loop spans 13 amino acids. Trimming left V 0 bases short and J 8 bases short, with 8 bases between. Full variable domain (remainder filled in from reference TRBV7-8 and TRBJ2-1): GAGVSQSPRYKVAKRGQDVALRCDPISGHVSLFWYQQALGQGPEFLTYFQNEAQLDKSGLPSDRFFAERPEGSVSTLKIQRTQQEDSAVYLCASSLAGGHEQFFGPGTRLTVL.

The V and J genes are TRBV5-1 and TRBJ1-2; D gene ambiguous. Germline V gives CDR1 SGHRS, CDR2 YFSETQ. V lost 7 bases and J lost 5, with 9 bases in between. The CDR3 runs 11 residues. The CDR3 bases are TGCGCCAGCGGCCTTGAATATGGCTACACCTTC. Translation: CASGLEYGYTF. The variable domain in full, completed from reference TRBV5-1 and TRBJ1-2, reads KAGVTQTPRYLIKTRGQQVTLSCSPISGHRSVSWYQQTPGQGLQFLFEYFSETQRNKGNFPGRFSGRQFSNSRSEMNVSTLELGDSALYLCASGLEYGYTFGSGTRLTVV.

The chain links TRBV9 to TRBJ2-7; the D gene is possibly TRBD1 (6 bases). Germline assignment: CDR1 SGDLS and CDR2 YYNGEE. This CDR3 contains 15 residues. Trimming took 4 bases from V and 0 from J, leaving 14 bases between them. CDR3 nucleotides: TGTGCCAGCAGCCTGTTCGGGGACACCTCCTACGAGCAGTACTTC. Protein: CASSLFGDTSYEQYF. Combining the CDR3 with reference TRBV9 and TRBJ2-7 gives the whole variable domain DSGVTQTPKHLITATGQRVTLRCSPRSGDLSVYWYQQSLDQGLQFLIQYYNGEERAKGNILERFSAQQFPDLHSELNLSSLELGDSALYFCASSLFGDTSYEQYFGPGTRLTVT.

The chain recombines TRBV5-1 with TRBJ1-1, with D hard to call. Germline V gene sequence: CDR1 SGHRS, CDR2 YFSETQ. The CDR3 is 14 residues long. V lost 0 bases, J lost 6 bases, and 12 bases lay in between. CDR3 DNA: TGCGCCAGCAGCTTGGACCGTATTTCGGCTGAAGCTTTCTTT. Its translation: CASSLDRISAEAFF.

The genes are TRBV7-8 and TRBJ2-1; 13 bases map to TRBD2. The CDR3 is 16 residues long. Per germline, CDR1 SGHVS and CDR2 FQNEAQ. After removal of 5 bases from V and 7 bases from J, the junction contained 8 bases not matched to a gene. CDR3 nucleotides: TGTGCCAGCAGCCTCCCCTTGACTAGCGGGAGGAATGAGCAGTTCTTC. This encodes CASSLPLTSGRNEQFF.